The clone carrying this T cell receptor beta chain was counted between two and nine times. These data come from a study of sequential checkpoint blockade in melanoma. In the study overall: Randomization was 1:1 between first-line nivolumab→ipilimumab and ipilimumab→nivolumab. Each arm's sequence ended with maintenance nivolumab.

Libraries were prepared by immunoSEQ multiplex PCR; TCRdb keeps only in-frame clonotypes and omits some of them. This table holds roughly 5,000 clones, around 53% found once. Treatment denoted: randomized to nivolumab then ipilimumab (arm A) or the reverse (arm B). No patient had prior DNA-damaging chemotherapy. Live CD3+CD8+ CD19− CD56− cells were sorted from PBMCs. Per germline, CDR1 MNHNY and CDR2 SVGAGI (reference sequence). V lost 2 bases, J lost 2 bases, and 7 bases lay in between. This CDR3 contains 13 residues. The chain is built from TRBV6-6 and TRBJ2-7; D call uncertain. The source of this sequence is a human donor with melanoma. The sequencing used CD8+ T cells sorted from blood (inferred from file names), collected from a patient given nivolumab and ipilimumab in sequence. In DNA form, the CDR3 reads TGTGCCAGCAGTTACAACCTAGCCTACGAGCAGTACTTC. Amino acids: CASSYNLAYEQYF.